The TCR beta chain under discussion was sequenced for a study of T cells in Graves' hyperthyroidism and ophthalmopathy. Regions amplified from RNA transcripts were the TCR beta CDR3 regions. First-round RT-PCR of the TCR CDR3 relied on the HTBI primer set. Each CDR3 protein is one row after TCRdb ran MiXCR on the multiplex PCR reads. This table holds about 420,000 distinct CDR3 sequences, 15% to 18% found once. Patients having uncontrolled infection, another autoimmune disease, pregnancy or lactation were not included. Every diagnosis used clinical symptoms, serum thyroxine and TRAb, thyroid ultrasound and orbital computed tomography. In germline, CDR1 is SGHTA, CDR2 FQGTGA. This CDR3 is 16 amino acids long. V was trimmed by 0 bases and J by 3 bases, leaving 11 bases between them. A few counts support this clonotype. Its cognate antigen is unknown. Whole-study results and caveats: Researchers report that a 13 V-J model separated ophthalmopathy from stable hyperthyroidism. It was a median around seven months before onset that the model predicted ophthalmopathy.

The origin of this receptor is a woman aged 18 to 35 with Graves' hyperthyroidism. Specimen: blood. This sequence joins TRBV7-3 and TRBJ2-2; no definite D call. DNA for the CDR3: TGTGCCAGCAGCTTAACGGCTTCGATGGACACCGGGGAGCTGTTTTTT. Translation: CASSLTASMDTGELFF.